The sequence of this T cell receptor beta chain was determined in a study of naive CD8 T cells in extremely preterm neonates. The study's findings and limits: Preterm CDR3s were shorter than older groups', with fewer N additions and less trimming.

The CDR3 contains 11 residues. CDR1 and CDR2 from the germline V gene are SGHDT and YYEEEE. Trimming left V 0 bases short and J 6 bases short, with 1 base between. Sequenced by immunoSEQ multiplex PCR; TCRdb stores in-frame clones only, minus some. This table has around 5,400 clones, 90% to 95% appearing once. Extremely preterm deliveries at roughly 22-27 weeks of gestation provided the preterm samples. Pregnancies with fetal demise, active maternal HSV infection or known maternal HIV were excluded. About this clone: Antigen: not known.

The sequence came from a boy who was born preterm. The chain links TRBV5-6 to TRBJ2-4, with D unresolved. Sequencing used naive CD8+ T cells from cord blood. CDR3 residues: CASSLGNIQYF. CDR3 DNA sequence: TGTGCCAGCAGCTTGGGAAACATTCAGTACTTC.